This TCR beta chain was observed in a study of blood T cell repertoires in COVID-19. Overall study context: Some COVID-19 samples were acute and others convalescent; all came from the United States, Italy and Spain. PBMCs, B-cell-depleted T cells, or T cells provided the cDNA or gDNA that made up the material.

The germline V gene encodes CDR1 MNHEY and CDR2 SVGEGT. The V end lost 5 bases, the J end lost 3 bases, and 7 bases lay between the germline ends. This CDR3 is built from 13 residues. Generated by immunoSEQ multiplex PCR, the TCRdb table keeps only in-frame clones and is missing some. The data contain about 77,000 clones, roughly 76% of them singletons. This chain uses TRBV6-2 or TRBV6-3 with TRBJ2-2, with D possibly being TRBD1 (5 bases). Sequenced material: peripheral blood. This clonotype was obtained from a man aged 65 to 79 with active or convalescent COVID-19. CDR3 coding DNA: TGTGCCAGCAGTGGACAAGACACCGGGGAGCTGTTTTTT. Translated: CASSGQDTGELFF.